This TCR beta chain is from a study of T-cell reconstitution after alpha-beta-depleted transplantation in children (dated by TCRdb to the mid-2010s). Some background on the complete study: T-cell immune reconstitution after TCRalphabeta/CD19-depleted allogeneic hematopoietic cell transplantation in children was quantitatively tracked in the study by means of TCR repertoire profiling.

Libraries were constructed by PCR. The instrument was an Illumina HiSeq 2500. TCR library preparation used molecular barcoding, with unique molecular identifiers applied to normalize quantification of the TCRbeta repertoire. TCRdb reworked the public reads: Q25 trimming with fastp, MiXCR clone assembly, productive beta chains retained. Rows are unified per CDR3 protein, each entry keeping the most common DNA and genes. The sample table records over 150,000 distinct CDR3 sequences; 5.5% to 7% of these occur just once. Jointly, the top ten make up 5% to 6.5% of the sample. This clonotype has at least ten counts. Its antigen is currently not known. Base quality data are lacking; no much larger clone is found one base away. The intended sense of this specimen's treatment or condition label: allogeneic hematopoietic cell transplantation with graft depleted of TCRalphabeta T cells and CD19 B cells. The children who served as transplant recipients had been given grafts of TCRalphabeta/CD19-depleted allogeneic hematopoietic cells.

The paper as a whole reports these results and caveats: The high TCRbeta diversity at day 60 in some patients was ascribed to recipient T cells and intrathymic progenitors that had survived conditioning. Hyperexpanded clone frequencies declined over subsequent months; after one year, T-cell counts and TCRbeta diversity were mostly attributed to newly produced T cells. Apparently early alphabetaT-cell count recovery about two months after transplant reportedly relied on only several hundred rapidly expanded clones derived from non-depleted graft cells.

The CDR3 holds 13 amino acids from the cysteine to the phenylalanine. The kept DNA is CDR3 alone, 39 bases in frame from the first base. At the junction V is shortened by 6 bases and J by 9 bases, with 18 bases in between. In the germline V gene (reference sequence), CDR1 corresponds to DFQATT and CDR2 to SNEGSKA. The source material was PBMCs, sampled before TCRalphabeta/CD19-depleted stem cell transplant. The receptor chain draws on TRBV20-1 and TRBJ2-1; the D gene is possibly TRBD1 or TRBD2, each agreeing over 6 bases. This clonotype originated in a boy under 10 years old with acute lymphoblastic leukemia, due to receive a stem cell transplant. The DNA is TGCAGTGCCCAGAGGGGGGTAGTGGCTGAGCAGTTCTTC. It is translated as CSAQRGVVAEQFF.